The following is a T cell receptor (beta chain) sequence with its context. Trimming pared 0 bases from V and 5 bases from J, leaving 8 bases between. Germline CDR1 LGHNA, CDR2 YSLEER. The CDR3 extends over 14 amino acids. This sample stems from a study of blood T cell repertoires in COVID-19. For the study at large: In each case, the material was cDNA or gDNA derived from T cells, B-cell-depleted T cells, or PBMCs.

During active infection, Seattle patients enrolled and were then monitored through disease. TCRdb keeps only in-frame clones here, not all; method: immunoSEQ multiplex PCR. The data contain 250,000 to 400,000 clones, approximately 88% of them singletons. This TCR was recovered from a woman in her thirties with COVID-19, enrolled during active disease. Source material: peripheral blood. V gene TRBV4-3 combines with J gene TRBJ1-5; D might be TRBD1 (5 bases). The CDR3 region has the DNA TGCGCCAGCAGCCAAGAGGGGGGGGATCAGCCCCAGCATTTT. Translating it yields CASSQEGGDQPQHF.